The 9 T cell receptor beta chains reported below all come from one sample, sequenced in a study of blood T cell repertoires in COVID-19. Assay used: immunoSEQ multiplex PCR; TCRdb lists only in-frame clones, some missing. The data hold about 250,000 clones, with about 80% observed a single time. Sample: PBMCs or T cells enriched from blood (not recorded which). The receptors here all came from a woman aged 35 to 49 who had been exposed to COVID-19.

The chain is built from TRBV7-8 and TRBJ2-4, with unresolved D. There are 12 residues in the CDR3. Germline loops: CDR1 SGHVS, CDR2 FQNEAQ. V was pared by 5 bases and J by 2 bases, with 4 bases between. The CDR3 DNA reads as TGTGCCAGCAGCCCTACCAAAAACATTCAGTACTTC. This translates into CASSPTKNIQYF.

CDR3 DNA: TGTGCCTGGAGTCTCCCCAATTCACCCCTCCACTTT. It yields the protein CAWSLPNSPLHF. V usage is TRBV30 and J usage is TRBJ1-6; D is undetermined. Germline CDR1 reads GTSNPN; CDR2 reads SVGIG (reference sequence). Trimming shortened V by 2 bases and J by 7 bases, and 6 bases separated the two germline ends. This CDR3 has 12 residues.

V usage is TRBV11-1 and J usage is TRBJ2-5; a weak D match, TRBD2 (7 bases). The CDR3 is 13 residues long. Germline V gives CDR1 SGHAT, CDR2 FQDESV (reference sequence). Trimming pared 5 bases from V and 4 bases from J, leaving 11 bases between. Here the CDR3 DNA reads TGTGCCAGCAGCCCGGGGGGCGGAGAGACCCAGTACTTC. It yields the protein CASSPGGGETQYF.

The chain employs TRBV28 and TRBJ2-1; 8 positions agree with TRBD2. This CDR3 contains 16 residues. Germline-derived CDR1 and CDR2 are MDHEN and SYDVKM. Unmatched junction bases numbered 10, after V lost 8 bases and J lost 1 base. CDR3 sequence: CASANGGASSYNEQFF. The CDR3 bases are TGTGCCAGCGCGAACGGGGGGGCCAGTTCCTACAATGAGCAGTTCTTC.

The J gene is TRBJ2-1, the V gene TRBV2, with D perhaps matching TRBD2 (5 bases). The CDR3 sequence is 16 residues long. Looked up from germline, CDR1 is SNHLY and CDR2 is FYNNEI. Trimming took off 6 bases at V and 4 bases at J, with 19 bases between the two ends. This CDR3 reads CASSERPSGQYNEQFF. The CDR3 coding sequence is TGTGCCAGCAGCGAAAGGCCGAGCGGCCAATACAATGAGCAGTTCTTC.

The chain joins TRBV9 to TRBJ2-3, with D perhaps TRBD1 (6 bases). This CDR3 contains 16 residues. Germline-derived CDR1 and CDR2 are SGDLS and YYNGEE. The ends were cut back, 0 bases at V and 2 bases at J, with 13 bases in the middle. The CDR3 is CASSVATAGVTDTQYF. As DNA, the CDR3 is TGTGCCAGCAGCGTAGCTACTGCAGGGGTCACAGATACGCAGTATTTT.

This sequence joins TRBV3-1 (or the pseudogene TRBV3-2) and TRBJ2-4, with D perhaps TRBD1 (6 bases). Germline loops: CDR1 LGHDT, CDR2 YNNKEL (reference sequence). Trimming took 1 base from V and 4 from J, leaving 23 bases between them. The CDR3 spans 19 residues. For the CDR3, the DNA is TGTGCCAGCAGCCAAGTCTACCTAGGACAGACGGGGTCGAAAAACATTCAGTACTTC. This codes for CASSQVYLGQTGSKNIQYF.

This clone was observed many times. The gene calls are TRBV18 and TRBJ2-2, with a weak D call TRBD1 (6 bases). There are 16 residues in the CDR3. Germline loops: CDR1 KGHSH, CDR2 LQKENI. V was shortened by 0 bases and J by 4 bases, with 12 bases between the two germline ends. CDR3 sequence (DNA): TGTGCCAGCTCACCACCCGGGACACAACTCACCGGGGAGCTGTTTTTT. As protein: CASSPPGTQLTGELFF.

V is TRBV18 and J is TRBJ2-7; TRBD2 is a possible D gene (5 bases). V was clipped by 6 bases and J by 4 bases, with 10 bases between them. The CDR3 runs 12 residues. Per germline, CDR1 KGHSH and CDR2 LQKENI. CDR3 amino acids: CASSPEGYEQYF. DNA for the CDR3: TGTGCCAGCTCCCCAGAGGGTTACGAGCAGTACTTC. Full variable domain (outside the CDR3, taken from reference TRBV18 and TRBJ2-7): NAGVMQNPRHLVRRRGQEARLRCSPMKGHSHVYWYRQLPEEGLKFMVYLQKENIIDESGMPKERFSAEFPKEGPSILRIQQVVRGDSAAYFCASSPEGYEQYFGPGTRLTVT.